The rows below give T cell receptor beta chains drawn from one sample of a study of T cell changes during pregnancy in multiple sclerosis. Profiling relied on immunoSEQ multiplex PCR, and the TCRdb table lists in-frame clones only, not all of them. The table lists approximately 100,000 clones, approximately 94% of them singletons, with approximately 0.97% in the top ten. Sequencing used peripheral blood, obtained before pregnancy. These receptors originate from a female donor with multiple sclerosis, enrolled in a pregnancy study. The CDR3 runs from the conserved cysteine through the conserved F or W. The D gene is left open where the match is weak. Size tells how often a clone was seen (once, few, many) or the class of an expanded clone, and some rows leave it out.

DNA,CDR3,V,size,J,D
TGTGCCAGCAGCCGTTTGGGGATAAAGCGGATAGATCAGCCCCAGCATTTT,CASSRLGIKRIDQPQHF,TRBV28,.,TRBJ1-5,.
TGCAGCGTCTCGCAGGGGGCAGCTTTCTTT,CSVSQGAAFF,TRBV29-1,.,TRBJ1-1,TRBD1
TGTGCCTGGACTACCGGGACTAGCTTGTACGAGCAGTACTTC,CAWTTGTSLYEQYF,TRBV30,.,TRBJ2-7,TRBD2
TGTGCCAGCAGTTACTCTCTCGTCGAAGCTTTCTTT,CASSYSLVEAFF,TRBV6-6,.,TRBJ1-1,.
TGTGCCAGCAGCCCAGGGGGGCCGGGGGAGCCCCAGCATTTT,CASSPGGPGEPQHF,TRBV9,few,TRBJ1-5,TRBD1
TGCGCCAGCAGCTTGGGACAACAGGTCTCTGGAAACACCATATATTTT,CASSLGQQVSGNTIYF,TRBV5-1,.,TRBJ1-3,.
TGTGCCTGGAGCGGATTAGGAGATAACTATGGCTACACCTTC,CAWSGLGDNYGYTF,TRBV30,.,TRBJ1-2,.
TGTGCCAGCAGCTTACAGGTCGGCTCCTACAATGAGCAGTTCTTC,CASSLQVGSYNEQFF,TRBV11-2,.,TRBJ2-1,.
TGTGCCTGGAGTGCAACAGGTTATAGCAATCAGCCCCAGCATTTT,CAWSATGYSNQPQHF,TRBV30,.,TRBJ1-5,.
TGCAGTGCTAGAAGTGGGGCTTTCTTC,CSARSGAFF,TRBV20-1,.,TRBJ1-2,.
TGTGCCAGCAGCTTGGAACAGGGTAGAGGAAACACCATATATTTT,CASSLEQGRGNTIYF,TRBV5-5,.,TRBJ1-3,.
TGCGCCAGCAGCCAGACTAGCGGGAGGGTCCCCTACAATGAGCAGTTCTTC,CASSQTSGRVPYNEQFF,TRBV4-1,.,TRBJ2-1,TRBD2
TGCGCCAGCAGCGATGGGACAGGACAGCGGGAGCAGTTCTTC,CASSDGTGQREQFF,TRBV5-1,.,TRBJ2-1,TRBD1
TGTGCCACCAGCAGAGGGGACAGCGAGCAGTTCTTC,CATSRGDSEQFF,TRBV15,.,TRBJ2-1,TRBD1
TGTGCCAGCAGTTATAGATGGCAGGGGGCGGCTGGAAACACCATATATTTT,CASSYRWQGAAGNTIYF,TRBV27,once,TRBJ1-3,TRBD1
TGTGCCAGCAGCTCTAGGGTGGCGGCAGGGGGCACAGATACGCAGTATTTT,CASSSRVAAGGTDTQYF,TRBV7-9,.,TRBJ2-3,.
TGTGCCAGCAGTTACGACAGGGCTACCTACAATGAGCAGTTCTTC,CASSYDRATYNEQFF,TRBV27,.,TRBJ2-1,TRBD1
TGTGCCAGCAGCTTAGGGTCATGGCGGGAGGGGAGGGATGAGCAGTTCTTC,CASSLGSWREGRDEQFF,TRBV11-2,.,TRBJ2-1,TRBD2
TGCGCCAGCAGCACCAGAGACACGGACTACGAGCAGTACTTC,CASSTRDTDYEQYF,TRBV5-1,.,TRBJ2-7,.
TGTGCCAGCAGCTTAGAAGTGACAGGGGCTGGCGAGCAGTACTTC,CASSLEVTGAGEQYF,TRBV7-9,.,TRBJ2-7,TRBD1
TGCGCCAGCGCCACTAGCGGGAGGCCCCAAAGGCGTAATGAGCAGTTCTTC,CASATSGRPQRRNEQFF,TRBV23-1,.,TRBJ2-1,TRBD2
TGTGCCAGCAGCTTAGCTAGCGCTGAAGCTTTCTTT,CASSLASAEAFF,TRBV11-2,.,TRBJ1-1,.
TGTGCCAGCAGCACCCCGACAGGGACCTACAATGAGCAGTTCTTC,CASSTPTGTYNEQFF,TRBV11-2,once,TRBJ2-1,TRBD1
TGTGCCAGCAGCTCGGACAGGCTTGGAAATCAGCCCCAGCATTTT,CASSSDRLGNQPQHF,TRBV7-9,.,TRBJ1-5,TRBD1
TGCGCCAGCAGCTTGGGGGGGCAGAAAGAGACCCAGTACTTC,CASSLGGQKETQYF,TRBV5-1,.,TRBJ2-5,.
TGTGCCAGCAGCGCAGGGACTAGCGGGAAGACAGATACGCAGTATTTT,CASSAGTSGKTDTQYF,TRBV9,.,TRBJ2-3,TRBD2
TGTGCCAGCAGTTTATCGGCCCCGCCCTACGAGCAGTACTTC,CASSLSAPPYEQYF,TRBV27,.,TRBJ2-7,.
TGTGCCAGCAGCTTGGGGACAGGGGCCTACTACAATGAGCAGTTCTTC,CASSLGTGAYYNEQFF,TRBV5-6,.,TRBJ2-1,TRBD1
TGCAGCGTTGGTGAGATTGATAGCAATCAGCCCCAGCATTTT,CSVGEIDSNQPQHF,TRBV29-1,.,TRBJ1-5,.
TGTGCCTGGAGTCCGGGATCTGAAGCTTTCTTT,CAWSPGSEAFF,TRBV30,.,TRBJ1-1,.
TGTGCCAGCAGCCTTTCTAGCGGAGTAAGCTCCTACAATGAGCAGTTCTTC,CASSLSSGVSSYNEQFF,TRBV11-3,.,TRBJ2-1,TRBD2
TGTGCCAGCAGCATGCCTAGCGGGAGGGCTCGGGAGCAGTACTTC,CASSMPSGRAREQYF,TRBV7-9,.,TRBJ2-7,TRBD2
TGCGCCAGCAGCCTACTGTTTCGGGGCGGGGCGGGAGGAGGGGGAGAGACCCAGTACTTC,CASSLLFRGGAGGGGETQYF,TRBV4-3,.,TRBJ2-5,TRBD2
TGTGCCAGCAGCGTGGGGCGGACAGGGGAGAACACTGAAGCTTTCTTT,CASSVGRTGENTEAFF,TRBV9,.,TRBJ1-1,TRBD1
TGTGCCAGCAGGCTTTACGGGACCGGGGAGCTGTTTTTT,CASRLYGTGELFF,TRBV7-9,.,TRBJ2-2,.
TGTGCCAGTAGTATACGGACAGGGCCCAACGAGCAGTACTTC,CASSIRTGPNEQYF,TRBV19,.,TRBJ2-7,TRBD1
TGTGCCAGCTCACCACCGACAGGGCTACATGGCTACACCTTC,CASSPPTGLHGYTF,TRBV18,.,TRBJ1-2,TRBD1
TGTGCCAGCAGCTTAGAACTAGCGGGAGGGCATGGCGAGCAGTACTTC,CASSLELAGGHGEQYF,TRBV11-2,.,TRBJ2-7,TRBD2
TGTGCCAGCTCACCAAATGAACGGGTCGAAGCTTTCTTT,CASSPNERVEAFF,TRBV18,few,TRBJ1-1,.
TGTGCCAGCAGTTTTTACGGCAATGAGCAGTTCTTC,CASSFYGNEQFF,TRBV27,.,TRBJ2-1,.
TGTGCCAGCAGTGTAGCGGCTAGCGGAGGGAACTCCTACGAGCAGTACTTC,CASSVAASGGNSYEQYF,TRBV2,.,TRBJ2-7,TRBD2
TGTGCCTGGAGTAGGACTAACACCGGGGAGCTGTTTTTT,CAWSRTNTGELFF,TRBV30,.,TRBJ2-2,.
TGCAGCGTCAATGGACTAGCGGACCAAGAGACCCAGTACTTC,CSVNGLADQETQYF,TRBV29-1,.,TRBJ2-5,TRBD2
TGTGCCAGCAGAACCGGGACACTCAAGAGTCCTGAAGCTTTCTTT,CASRTGTLKSPEAFF,TRBV6-6,.,TRBJ1-1,.
TGTGCCAGCAGCGTAGAGGCCGGACTAGCGGGTCACACCGGGGAGCTGTTTTTT,CASSVEAGLAGHTGELFF,TRBV9,once,TRBJ2-2,TRBD2
TGTGCCAGCAGTGGTCTAGTAGAAGATACGCAGTATTTT,CASSGLVEDTQYF,TRBV25-1,.,TRBJ2-3,.